This T cell receptor (beta chain) was captured in a study of technical replicates of blood from several donors. Using immunoSEQ multiplex PCR, the repertoire was profiled, and TCRdb retains in-frame clones only, with some absent. Among 65,000 to 90,000 clones listed, 94% were seen once. Trimming removed 6 bases from V and 5 bases from J; junction bases left unmatched: 9. This CDR3 contains 14 residues. The germline V gene has CDR1 SGHAT and CDR2 FQNNGV. The TCR sequence derives from a human donor in good health. Sequencing was performed on T cells isolated from PBMCs. This sequence joins TRBV11-2 and TRBJ2-7; the match to TRBD1 covers 8 bases. DNA for the CDR3: TGTGCCAGCAGTCAAAGGGACAGGTCCCACGAGCAGTACTTC. Translated: CASSQRDRSHEQYF. The full variable domain, its missing parts supplied by reference TRBV11-2 and TRBJ2-7, is EAGVAQSPRYKIIEKRQSVAFWCNPISGHATLYWYQQILGQGPKLLIQFQNNGVVDDSQLPKDRFSAERLKGVDSTLKIQPAKLEDSAVYLCASSQRDRSHEQYFGPGTRLTVT.